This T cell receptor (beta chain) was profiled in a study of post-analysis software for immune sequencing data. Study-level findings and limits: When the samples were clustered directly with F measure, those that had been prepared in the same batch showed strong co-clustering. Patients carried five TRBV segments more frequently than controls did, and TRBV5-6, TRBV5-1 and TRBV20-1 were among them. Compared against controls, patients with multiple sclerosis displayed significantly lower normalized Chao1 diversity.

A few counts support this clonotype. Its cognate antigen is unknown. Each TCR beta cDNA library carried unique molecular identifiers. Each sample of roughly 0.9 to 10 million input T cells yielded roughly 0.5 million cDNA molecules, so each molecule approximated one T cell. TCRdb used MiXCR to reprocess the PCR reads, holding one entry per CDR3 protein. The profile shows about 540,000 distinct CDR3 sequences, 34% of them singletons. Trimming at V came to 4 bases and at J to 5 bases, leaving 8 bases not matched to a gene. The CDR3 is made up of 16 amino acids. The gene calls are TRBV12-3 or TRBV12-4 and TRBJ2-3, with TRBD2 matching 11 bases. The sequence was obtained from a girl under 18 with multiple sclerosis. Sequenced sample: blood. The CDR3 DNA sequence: TGTGCCAGCAGTTCATATAGCGGGGGGGCGGGAGATACGCAGTATTTT. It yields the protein CASSSYSGGAGDTQYF.